Below, 17 T cell receptor beta chains from the same sample are listed, as sequenced in a study of blood T cells in healthy people across ages. Using a J-beta primer mix together with a sample-barcoded 5' primer, a second PCR was run for roughly 7 to 11 cycles. TCRdb called the 5' RACE reads again in MiXCR, with one record for every CDR3 protein. This table holds roughly 790,000 distinct CDR3 sequences, around 40% found once. Sequencing was performed on blood. The receptors derive from an older woman in good health.

This rearrangement joins TRBV29-1 to TRBJ2-3; the D is unclear. The CDR3 has 12 residues. CDR1 SQVTM and CDR2 ANQGSEA come from the germline V gene. The V end was cut by 6 bases, the J end by 2 bases, with 9 bases between. The CDR3 nucleotides read TGCAGCGTCACCGGGCACACAGATACGCAGTATTTT. Amino acids: CSVTGHTDTQYF.

The CDR3 DNA sequence: TGTGCCAGCACCCAGGGGGGTAGTGAAAAACTGTTTTTT. This sequence encodes CASTQGGSEKLFF. This sequence joins TRBV7-9 and TRBJ1-4, with 7 bases fitting TRBD1. Germline trimming cut 7 bases from V and 7 bases from J; bases unmatched to any gene: 6. Germline V gene data show CDR1 as SEHNR and CDR2 as FQNEAQ (reference sequence). This CDR3 is 13 amino acids long.

This clonotype appeared many times. This chain connects TRBV9 to TRBJ2-7, with TRBD1 as a possible D gene (6 bases). This CDR3 region has 15 residues. Per the germline V gene, CDR1 is SGDLS and CDR2 is YYNGEE. Trimming stripped 0 bases from V and 2 bases from J, with 12 bases between. The CDR3 coding sequence is TGTGCCAGCAGCGTAGGGCAGGGGTTCGCCTACGAGCAGTACTTC. Its protein product is CASSVGQGFAYEQYF.

The chain joins TRBV29-1 to TRBJ1-2; 9 bases match TRBD1. V was clipped by 3 bases and J by 2 bases; unmatched bases: 4. CDR3 length equals 14 residues. Germline values: CDR1 SQVTM, CDR2 ANQGSEA. CDR3 protein: CSVEDRGANYGYTF. The DNA of the CDR3 is TGCAGCGTTGAGGACAGGGGCGCCAACTATGGCTACACCTTC.

This rearrangement joins TRBV9 to TRBJ2-6; possible D gene TRBD1, 5 bases. This CDR3 is 15 amino acids long. Germline V lookup: CDR1 SGDLS, CDR2 YYNGEE. The V end lost 3 bases, the J end lost 1 base, and 8 bases lay between the germline ends. The CDR3 DNA follows: TGTGCCAGCAGCGCCTCAGGGTCTGGGGCCAACGTCCTGACTTTC. It yields the protein CASSASGSGANVLTF.

To note about this clonotype: With a much larger clone just one base away, this may be a read error. The chain couples TRBV5-1 to TRBJ2-4, with D tentatively TRBD1 or TRBD2 (5 bases each). Germline assignment: CDR1 SGHRS and CDR2 YFSETQ. This CDR3 has 14 residues. The V gene lost 4 bases and the J gene lost 13 bases, with 21 bases spanning the gap. CDR3 in DNA: TGCGCCAGCAGCGGGGACGGCGTCTACAATGAGCAGTACTTC. Encoded protein: CASSGDGVYNEQYF.

As concerns this clonotype: Being one base from a much bigger clone, this may be a read error. The chain employs TRBV6-6 and TRBJ1-2; D may be TRBD1 (5 bases). Germline V gene data show CDR1 as MNHNY and CDR2 as SVGAGI (reference sequence). This CDR3 is 13 amino acids long. CDR3 in DNA: TGTGCCAGCAGTCCCGGGACTAACTATGGCAACACCTTC. This sequence encodes CASSPGTNYGNTF.

V usage is TRBV7-9 and J usage is TRBJ1-2; weak D call: TRBD1 (5 bases). Germline assignment: CDR1 SEHNR and CDR2 FQNEAQ (reference sequence). CDR3 length equals 13 residues. V was pared by 5 bases and J by 6 bases, with 13 bases between. CDR3 sequence: CASSPTGADGYTF. The CDR3 DNA sequence: TGTGCCAGCAGCCCGACTGGGGCGGATGGCTACACCTTC.

This rearrangement joins TRBV27 to TRBJ2-3; D unclear. V dropped 7 bases and J dropped 1 base, with 12 bases sitting between them. The germline gives CDR1 MNHEY, CDR2 SMNVEV (reference sequence). The CDR3 length is 14 residues. DNA for the CDR3: TGTGCCAGCACTCGGAAGACTGGCACAGATACGCAGTATTTT. Residues: CASTRKTGTDTQYF.

This rearrangement joins TRBV20-1 to TRBJ1-2; maybe TRBD1 (6 bases). The CDR3 consists of 12 residues. Trimming left V 4 bases short and J 4 bases short, with 10 bases between. From germline, CDR1 is DFQATT and CDR2 SNEGSKA (reference sequence). The CDR3 DNA reads as TGCAGTGCTAACCGGGACATCTATGGCTACACCTTC. It translates to CSANRDIYGYTF.

V gene TRBV4-3 combines with J gene TRBJ2-3; weak D call: TRBD2 (7 bases). Trimming removed 0 bases from V and 0 bases from J, with 25 bases in between. The CDR3 length is 21 residues. Germline assignment: CDR1 LGHNA and CDR2 YSLEER. The CDR3 DNA reads as TGCGCCAGCAGCCAAGACCGTGATCGAGCGGGGACAAACCCTAGCACAGATACGCAGTATTTT. This gives the protein CASSQDRDRAGTNPSTDTQYF.

CDR3 region: CASSSGQPGQETQYF. CDR3 DNA sequence: TGTGCCAGCAGCTCGGGACAGCCGGGCCAAGAGACCCAGTACTTC. The chain links TRBV7-8 to TRBJ2-5, with 7 nucleotides matching TRBD1. V dropped 4 bases and J dropped 1; count of bases not matched to a gene: 6. Germline CDR1 is SGHVS and CDR2 is FQNEAQ. This CDR3 has 15 residues.

The chain is built from TRBV10-3 and TRBJ1-6; weak D call: TRBD1 (6 bases). This CDR3 comprises 15 residues. Germline V gives CDR1 ENHRY, CDR2 SYGVKD. Trimming removed 5 bases from V and 7 bases from J, with 15 bases in between. The CDR3 protein is CAISNRVERNSPLHF. CDR3 sequence (DNA): TGTGCCATCAGTAACAGGGTAGAAAGGAATTCACCCCTCCACTTT.

The table lists this clonotype with many counts. The V gene is TRBV20-1, the J gene TRBJ2-1; D is undetermined. V shed 2 bases and J shed 6 bases, with 5 bases lying between them. Germline CDR1 DFQATT, CDR2 SNEGSKA (reference sequence). The CDR3 sequence is 11 residues long. CDR3 amino acids: CSARPVNEQFF. CDR3 coding DNA: TGCAGTGCTAGACCCGTCAATGAGCAGTTCTTC.

This clonotype occurred a few times. The chain carries TRBV5-1 and TRBJ2-7; D is uncertain. CDR3 size: 18 residues. CDR1 SGHRS and CDR2 YFSETQ come from the germline V gene. V lost 0 bases and J lost 0, with 19 bases in between. CDR3 loop: CASSLVGLPGRSSYEQYF. As DNA, the CDR3 is TGCGCCAGCAGCTTGGTGGGCTTACCGGGCCGAAGCTCCTACGAGCAGTACTTC.

This clonotype showed up many times. The CDR3 loop reads CASSSRGHSGSWGDTQYF. In DNA form, the CDR3 reads TGTGCCAGCAGTTCGCGGGGACATAGCGGGAGCTGGGGAGATACGCAGTATTTT. The chain uses TRBV27 and TRBJ2-3; 9 bases match TRBD2. The V gene end was trimmed by 4 bases and the J gene end by 5 bases; junction bases not matched to a gene: 16. This CDR3 has 18 residues. Germline CDR1 and CDR2: MNHEY and SMNVEV (reference sequence).

The V gene is TRBV7-9, the J gene TRBJ1-1; no definite D call. The CDR3 runs 15 residues. Germline V gene data show CDR1 as SEHNR and CDR2 as FQNEAQ (reference sequence). V lost 2 bases, J lost 6 bases, and 16 bases lay in between. CDR3 in DNA: TGTGCCAGCAGCTTAACCGCGGCGGATCGGGCTGAAGCTTTCTTT. Amino acid sequence: CASSLTAADRAEAFF.